This TCR beta chain appears in the sequencing data of a study of blood T cells in healthy people across ages. This clonotype has at least ten counts. Antigen unknown. There are 13 residues in the CDR3. Between the trimmed V and J ends, which lost 3 bases and 12 bases, there was a span of 12 bases. Germline CDR1 LNHNV, CDR2 YYDKDF (reference sequence). PCR was performed a second time for about 7 to 11 cycles using a sample-barcoded 5' primer and a J-beta primer mix. Each of the samples gave a minimum of 2.5 million paired-end reads that contained CDR3. TCRdb called the 5' RACE reads again in MiXCR, with one record for every CDR3 protein. The repertoire consists of some 900,000 distinct CDR3 sequences, with about 30% occurring once and the leading ten covering around a sixth. Study-wide points: Researchers judged that diversity estimates from one million T cells fell short of true values.

This clonotype originated in a woman of 80 years or more in good health. The chain joins TRBV15 to TRBJ1-6, with no clear D. Sequencing was carried out using blood. The CDR3 DNA follows: TGTGCCACCAGCAGCCGTTCGTCGGGACCCCTCCACTTT. This encodes CATSSRSSGPLHF.